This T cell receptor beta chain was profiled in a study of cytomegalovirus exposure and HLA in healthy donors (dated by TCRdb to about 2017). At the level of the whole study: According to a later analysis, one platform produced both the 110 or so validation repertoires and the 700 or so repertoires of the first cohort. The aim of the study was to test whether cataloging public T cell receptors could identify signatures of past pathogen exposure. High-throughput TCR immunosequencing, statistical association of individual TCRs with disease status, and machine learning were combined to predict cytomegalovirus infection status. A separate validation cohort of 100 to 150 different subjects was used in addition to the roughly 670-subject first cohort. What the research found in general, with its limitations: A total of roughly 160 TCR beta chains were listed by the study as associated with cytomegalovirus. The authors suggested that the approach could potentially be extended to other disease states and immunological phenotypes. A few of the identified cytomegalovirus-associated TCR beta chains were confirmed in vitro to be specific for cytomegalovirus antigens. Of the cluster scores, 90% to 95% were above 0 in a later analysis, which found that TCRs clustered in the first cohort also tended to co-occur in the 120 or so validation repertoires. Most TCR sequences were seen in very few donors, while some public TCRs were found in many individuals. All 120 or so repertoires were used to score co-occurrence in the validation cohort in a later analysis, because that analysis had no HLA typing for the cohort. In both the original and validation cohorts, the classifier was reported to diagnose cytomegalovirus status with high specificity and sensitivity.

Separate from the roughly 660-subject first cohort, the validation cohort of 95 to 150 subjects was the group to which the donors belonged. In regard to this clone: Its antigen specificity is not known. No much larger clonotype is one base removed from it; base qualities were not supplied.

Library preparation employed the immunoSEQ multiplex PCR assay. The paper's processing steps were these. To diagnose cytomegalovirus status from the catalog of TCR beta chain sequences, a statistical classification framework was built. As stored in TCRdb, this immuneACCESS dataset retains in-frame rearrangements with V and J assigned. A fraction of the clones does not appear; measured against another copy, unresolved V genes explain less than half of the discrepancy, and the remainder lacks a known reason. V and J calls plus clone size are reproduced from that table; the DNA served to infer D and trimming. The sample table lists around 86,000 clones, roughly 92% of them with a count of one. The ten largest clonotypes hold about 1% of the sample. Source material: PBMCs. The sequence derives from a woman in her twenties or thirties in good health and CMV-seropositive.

The CDR3 reads CASSPGGGPDTQYF. The DNA sequence is given as TGTGCCAGCAGCCCGGGCGGGGGGCCAGATACGCAGTATTTT. The chain is encoded by TRBV9 joined to TRBJ2-3; TRBD2 aligns with 8 central bases. Clipping removes 4 bases from V and 4 bases from J, with 5 as the unmatched junction base count. The CDR3 numbers 14 residues from cysteine through phenylalanine. The only DNA kept is the CDR3, 42 bases in frame from the first base. Reading the germline V gene gives CDR1 SGDLS and CDR2 YYNGEE.